This T cell receptor beta chain was found in a study of human T cells and chemical hapten exposure. Time point defined: patch test 2, 6 weeks after DPC sensitization. Treatment meaning: therapeutic diphenylcyclopropenone sensitization with weekly scalp DPC. CDR1 is SGHTA, CDR2 FQGNSA, per germline. This CDR3 comprises 12 residues. V was shortened by 1 base and J by 10 bases, with 9 bases between the two germline ends. This clonotype was counted many times. Antigen specificity is unknown. Overall study findings and caveats: Unchanged with DPC sensitization were TCRs above 1 in 1000 frequency.

TCRdb reanalysed the RACE reads using MiXCR and keeps one entry per CDR3 protein. The sample consists of roughly 52,000 distinct CDR3 sequences, more than 9% of them appearing once. The material sequenced was whole blood, taken in connection with sensitization to the hapten diphenylcyclopropenone (DPC). The sequence was collected from a woman aged 45-59 years with alopecia areata. Some clones in this sample may be carry-over from other donors' samples. This chain connects TRBV7-2 to TRBJ2-3; D not certain. The CDR3 here is CASSLDVAAQYF. CDR3 in DNA: TGTGCCAGCAGCTTAGATGTTGCAGCGCAGTATTTT.